The clone carrying this TCR beta chain was recorded at least ten times. Its antigen is not identified. Ophthalmopathy donors were characterized by moderate-to-severe activity, CAS of at least 3, NOSPECS of at least 4, and duration under 3 months. RNA served as the template for amplifying TCR beta CDR3 regions. RT-PCR with HTBI primers came first, then second-round multiplex PCR. TCRdb re-derived calls from the multiplex PCR reads in MiXCR, one entry per CDR3 protein. The table shows around 670,000 distinct CDR3 sequences, with about 44% occurring only once. The record originates from a study of Graves' ophthalmopathy and Graves' hyperthyroidism. Findings and caveats of the study: The blood repertoire also included most expanded thyroid clonotypes above 0.001 frequency.

V shed 0 bases, J shed 0 bases, and the junction held 7 bases outside the gene matches. Germline V gene sequence: CDR1 LNHNV, CDR2 YYDKDF (reference sequence). CDR3 length equals 17 residues. The chain joins TRBV15 to TRBJ2-7, with TRBD2 matching over 8 bases. Sample: peripheral blood. The sequence was obtained from an adult man with Graves' ophthalmopathy. CDR3 sequence (DNA): TGTGCCACCAGCAGAGAGATGGGGCTAGCGGGCTCCTACGAGCAGTACTTC. This codes for CATSREMGLAGSYEQYF.